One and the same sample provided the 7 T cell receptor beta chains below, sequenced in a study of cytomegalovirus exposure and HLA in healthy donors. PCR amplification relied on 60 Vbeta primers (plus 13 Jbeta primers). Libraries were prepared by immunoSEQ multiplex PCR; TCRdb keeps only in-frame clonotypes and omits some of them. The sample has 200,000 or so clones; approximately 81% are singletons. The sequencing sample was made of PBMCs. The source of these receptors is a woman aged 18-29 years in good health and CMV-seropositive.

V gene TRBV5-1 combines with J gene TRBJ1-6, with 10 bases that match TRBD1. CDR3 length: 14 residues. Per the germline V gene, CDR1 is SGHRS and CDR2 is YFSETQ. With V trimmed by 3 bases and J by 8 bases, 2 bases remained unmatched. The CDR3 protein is CASSSGQGHSPLHF. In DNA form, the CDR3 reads TGCGCCAGCAGCTCGGGACAGGGGCATTCACCCCTCCACTTT.

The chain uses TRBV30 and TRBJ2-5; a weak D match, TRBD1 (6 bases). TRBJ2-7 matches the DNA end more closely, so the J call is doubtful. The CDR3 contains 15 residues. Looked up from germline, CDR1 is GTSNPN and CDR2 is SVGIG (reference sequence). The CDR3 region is CACQKLGGPTYEQYF. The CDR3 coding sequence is TGTGCCTGCCAAAAACTAGGGGGTCCCACCTACGAGCAGTACTTC.

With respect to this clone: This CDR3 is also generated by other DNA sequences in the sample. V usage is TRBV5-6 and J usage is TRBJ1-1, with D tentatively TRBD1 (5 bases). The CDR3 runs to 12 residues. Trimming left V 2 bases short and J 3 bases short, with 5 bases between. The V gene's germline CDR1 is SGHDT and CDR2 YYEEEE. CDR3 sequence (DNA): TGTGCCAGCAGCTTAGGGGACACTGAAGCTTTCTTT. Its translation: CASSLGDTEAFF.

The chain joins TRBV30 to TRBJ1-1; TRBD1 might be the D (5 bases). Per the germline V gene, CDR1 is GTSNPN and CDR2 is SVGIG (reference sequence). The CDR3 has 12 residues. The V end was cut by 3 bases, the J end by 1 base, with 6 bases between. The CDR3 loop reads CAWSRENTEAFF. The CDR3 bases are TGTGCCTGGAGCAGGGAGAACACTGAAGCTTTCTTT. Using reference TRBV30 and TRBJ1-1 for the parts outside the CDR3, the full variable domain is SQTIHQWPATLVQPVGSPLSLECTVEGTSNPNLYWYRQAAGRGLQLLFYSVGIGQISSEVPQNLSASRPQDRQFILSSKKLLLSDSGFYLCAWSRENTEAFFGQGTRLTVV.

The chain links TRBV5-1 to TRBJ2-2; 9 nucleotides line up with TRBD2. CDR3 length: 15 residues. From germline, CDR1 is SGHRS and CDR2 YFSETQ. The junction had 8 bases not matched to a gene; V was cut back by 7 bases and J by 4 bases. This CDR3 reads CASQRTSDGTGELFF. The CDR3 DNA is TGCGCCAGCCAGAGGACTAGCGATGGCACCGGGGAGCTGTTTTTT.

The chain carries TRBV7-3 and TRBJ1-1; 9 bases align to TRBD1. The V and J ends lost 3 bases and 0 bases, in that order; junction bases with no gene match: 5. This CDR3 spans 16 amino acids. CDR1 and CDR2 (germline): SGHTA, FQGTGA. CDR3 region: CASSLTGGRLNTEAFF. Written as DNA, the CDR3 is TGTGCCAGCAGCTTGACAGGGGGTCGGCTGAACACTGAAGCTTTCTTT.

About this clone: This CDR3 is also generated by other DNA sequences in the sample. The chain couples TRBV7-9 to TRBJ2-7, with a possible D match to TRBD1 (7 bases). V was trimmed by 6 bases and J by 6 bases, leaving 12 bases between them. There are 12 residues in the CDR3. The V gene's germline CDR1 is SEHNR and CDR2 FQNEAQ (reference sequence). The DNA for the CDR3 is TGTGCCAGCAGTGTGCAGGGGGGCGAGCAGTACTTC. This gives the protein CASSVQGGEQYF.